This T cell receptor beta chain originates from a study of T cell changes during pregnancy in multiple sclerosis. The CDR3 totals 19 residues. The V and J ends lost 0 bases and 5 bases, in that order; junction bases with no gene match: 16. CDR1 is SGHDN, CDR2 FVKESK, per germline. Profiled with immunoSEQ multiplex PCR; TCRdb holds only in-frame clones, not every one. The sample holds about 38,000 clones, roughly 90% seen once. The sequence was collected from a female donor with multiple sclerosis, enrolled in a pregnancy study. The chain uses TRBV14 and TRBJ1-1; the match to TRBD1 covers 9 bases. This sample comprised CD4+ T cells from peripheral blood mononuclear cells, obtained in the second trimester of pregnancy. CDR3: CASSQDKWGELTGGTEAFF. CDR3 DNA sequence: TGTGCCAGCAGCCAAGATAAGTGGGGGGAGCTGACAGGGGGAACTGAAGCTTTCTTT. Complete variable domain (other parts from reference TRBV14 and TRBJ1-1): EAGVTQFPSHSVIEKGQTVTLRCDPISGHDNLYWYRRVMGKEIKFLLHFVKESKQDESGMPNNRFLAERTGGTYSTLKVQPAELEDSGVYFCASSQDKWGELTGGTEAFFGQGTRLTVV.